This entry lists 30 T cell receptor beta chains sequenced from one sample in a study of PD-1 blockade in classical Hodgkin lymphoma. The protocol was immunoSEQ multiplex PCR, while the TCRdb copy is restricted to in-frame clones and leaves out a portion. The sample records more than 9,500 clones, almost 85% being singletons. Every single patient, without exception, relapsed after autologous stem cell transplantation, and brentuximab vedotin exposure varied. It was by magnetic negative selection that CD8+ T cells were isolated from thawed PBMCs. The sample in question was CD8+ T cells from blood, obtained at baseline. These receptors originate from a human donor with classical Hodgkin lymphoma.

J is TRBJ2-7 and V is TRBV2; 9 bases map to TRBD2. Unmatched junction bases numbered 4, after V lost 5 bases and J lost 2 bases. This CDR3 has 14 residues. Germline V lookup: CDR1 SNHLY, CDR2 FYNNEI. CDR3: CASSRTSAPYEQYF. In nucleotides, the CDR3 is TGTGCCAGCAGTCGGACTAGCGCTCCCTACGAGCAGTACTTC.

This chain uses TRBV7-8 with TRBJ2-1; D gene ambiguous. The CDR3 loop spans 13 amino acids. The germline V gene encodes CDR1 SGHVS and CDR2 FQNEAQ. V was clipped by 8 bases and J by 3 bases, with 11 bases between them. The CDR3 here is CASGSPNYNEQFF. CDR3 DNA sequence: TGTGCCAGCGGTAGCCCTAACTACAATGAGCAGTTCTTC. Full variable domain (remainder filled in from reference TRBV7-8 and TRBJ2-1): GAGVSQSPRYKVAKRGQDVALRCDPISGHVSLFWYQQALGQGPEFLTYFQNEAQLDKSGLPSDRFFAERPEGSVSTLKIQRTQQEDSAVYLCASGSPNYNEQFFGPGTRLTVL.

J is TRBJ2-7 and V is TRBV29-1; TRBD1 or TRBD2 may be the D gene (7 bases each). Trimming took off 7 bases at V and 2 bases at J, with 15 bases between the two ends. The CDR3 loop spans 13 amino acids. Germline CDR1 and CDR2: SQVTM and ANQGSEA. The CDR3 region has the DNA TGCAGCGCGCAGGGGGGGGACACCTACGAGCAGTACTTC. It codes for CSAQGGDTYEQYF.

This clone was picked up a small number of times. V and J are TRBV11-2 and TRBJ2-7, with D possibly matching TRBD2 (5 bases). The germline V gene encodes CDR1 SGHAT and CDR2 FQNNGV. Between the trimmed V and J ends, which lost 5 bases and 5 bases, there was a span of 10 bases. The CDR3 loop spans 12 amino acids. CDR3 residues: CASSRRSDEQYF. CDR3 nucleotides: TGTGCCAGCAGCCGGAGGAGCGACGAGCAGTACTTC.

This chain joins TRBV5-1 and TRBJ2-7, with D perhaps matching TRBD1 (6 bases). The CDR3 runs to 17 residues. The V gene lost 3 bases and the J gene lost 3 bases, with 22 bases spanning the gap. CDR1 and CDR2 from the germline V gene are SGHRS and YFSETQ. The CDR3, as DNA: TGCGCCAGCAGCTGGACAGTCCCAAGGCCAGGGTTCTACGAGCAGTACTTC. This gives the protein CASSWTVPRPGFYEQYF.

The V call is TRBV18, the J call TRBJ2-2, with D perhaps TRBD1 (7 bases). Germline V CDR1 and CDR2: KGHSH, LQKENI. This CDR3 has 15 residues. V was pared by 8 bases and J by 5 bases, with 18 bases between. Here the CDR3 DNA reads TGTGCCAGCGTCGGGGACAGCGGGTTAACCGGGGAGCTGTTTTTT. This sequence encodes CASVGDSGLTGELFF.

In DNA, the CDR3 is TGTGCCAGCAGCTCTCTAGCGGGAGGGTCCTACGAGCAGTACTTC. Amino acids: CASSSLAGGSYEQYF. J is TRBJ2-5 and V is TRBV7-9; 12 bases line up with TRBD2. The last part of the DNA fits TRBJ2-7 better; the J call may be wrong. Germline lookup yields CDR1 SEHNR and CDR2 FQNEAQ (reference sequence). This CDR3 contains 15 residues.

The table lists this clone with a few counts. This chain connects TRBV13 to TRBJ1-2, with D possibly being TRBD1 (5 bases). Trimming pared 4 bases from V and 2 bases from J, leaving 11 bases between. The CDR3 consists of 14 residues. Looked up from germline, CDR1 is PRHDT and CDR2 is FYEKMQ (reference sequence). In DNA, the CDR3 is TGTGCCAGCAGCTCCGGGACGGGGAACTATGGCTACACCTTC. Its translation: CASSSGTGNYGYTF.

CDR3 nucleotide sequence: TGTGCCAGCAGCGGGAACGGGTACGAGCAGTACTTC. It is translated as CASSGNGYEQYF. The gene calls are TRBV9 and TRBJ2-7; D not resolved. V was trimmed by 3 bases and J by 4 bases, leaving 8 bases between them. Germline assignment: CDR1 SGDLS and CDR2 YYNGEE. The length of the CDR3 is 12 residues.

This clone has only one observation. The chain recombines TRBV7-2 with TRBJ1-1, with D possibly TRBD1 on 6 matching bases. The CDR3 consists of 17 residues. Trimming pared 4 bases from V and 0 bases from J, leaving 18 bases between. The V gene's germline CDR1 is SGHTA and CDR2 FQGNSA. The DNA of the CDR3 is TGTGCCAGCAGCTCCTCCATAGGGACAAGAATGAACACTGAAGCTTTCTTT. This gives the protein CASSSSIGTRMNTEAFF.

The chain has TRBV23-1 and TRBJ2-7, with D possibly matching TRBD2 (6 bases). TRBV23-1 carries the ORF label, with uncertain function. The CDR3 has 15 amino acids. V lost 4 bases to trimming and J lost 3 bases, with 16 bases between them. This CDR3 reads CASSRVGRDFYEQYF. The DNA of the CDR3 is TGCGCCAGCAGTCGAGTCGGACGGGACTTCTACGAGCAGTACTTC.

V and J are TRBV10-1 and TRBJ2-3; 10 bases line up with TRBD2. J was trimmed by 6 bases and V by 1 base; bases with no gene match: 7. The CDR3 length is 16 residues. Germline CDR1 and CDR2: WNHNN and SYGVQD (reference sequence). CDR3 sequence (DNA): TGCGCCAGCAGTGAGTTTGGCCTAGCGGGAGTGGATACGCAGTATTTT. Protein: CASSEFGLAGVDTQYF.

The chain employs TRBV7-9 and TRBJ2-1; the match to TRBD2 covers 10 bases. The CDR3 length is 16 residues. The germline V gene encodes CDR1 SEHNR and CDR2 FQNEAQ (reference sequence). V lost 4 bases to trimming and J lost 3 bases; unmatched junction nucleotides: 6. The CDR3 nucleotides are TGTGCCAGCAGCTCTGTAGCGGGAGGAGACTACAATGAGCAGTTCTTC. This gives the protein CASSSVAGGDYNEQFF.

V usage is TRBV5-6 and J usage is TRBJ1-3; weak D call: TRBD1 (5 bases). Germline CDR1 and CDR2: SGHDT and YYEEEE. V was cut by 1 base and J by 7 bases, with 9 bases left in between. The CDR3 extends over 13 amino acids. The CDR3 is CASSLKGPNTIYF. The CDR3, as DNA: TGTGCCAGCAGCTTGAAGGGGCCCAACACCATATATTTT.

This sequence joins TRBV6-5 and TRBJ2-5; TRBD2 matches 8 bases. The CDR3 covers 14 residues. Germline CDR1 reads MNHEY; CDR2 reads SVGAGI. V lost 6 bases and J lost 4; bases outside the gene matches: 7. The CDR3 protein is CASSNRLALETQYF. As DNA, the CDR3 is TGTGCCAGCAGCAACCGACTAGCGTTAGAGACCCAGTACTTC.

The chain is built from TRBV27 and TRBJ2-7; 11 bases are shared with TRBD2. The germline CDR1 and CDR2 sequences are MNHEY and SMNVEV (reference sequence). V lost 4 bases to trimming and J lost 2 bases; unmatched junction nucleotides: 4. The CDR3 is 15 residues long. In DNA form, the CDR3 reads TGTGCCAGCAGTTGGGGGGGACTAGCGGCCTACGAGCAGTACTTC. It is translated as CASSWGGLAAYEQYF.

This chain connects TRBV19 to TRBJ1-1; D not certain. V was clipped by 7 bases and J by 10 bases, with 25 bases between them. This CDR3 has 15 amino acids. Germline assignment: CDR1 LNHDA and CDR2 SQIVND (reference sequence). CDR3 in DNA: TGTGCCAGTACATGGCGGGTAGCTTACCCCGGAGGAGCTTTCTTT. Translation: CASTWRVAYPGGAFF.

The genes are TRBV29-1 and TRBJ2-1; 10 bases align to TRBD2. Germline loops: CDR1 SQVTM, CDR2 ANQGSEA. Germline trimming cut 1 base from V and 10 bases from J; bases unmatched to any gene: 13. The CDR3 sequence is 16 residues long. CDR3: CSVEGVWSSGSLEQFF. The CDR3 coding sequence is TGCAGCGTTGAAGGGGTTTGGTCTAGCGGGAGCTTAGAGCAGTTCTTC.

This clone showed up just a few times. The chain uses TRBV7-9 and TRBJ1-3, with D unresolved. Trimming pared 5 bases from V and 0 bases from J, leaving 8 bases between. The CDR3 is 14 amino acids. Germline V gives CDR1 SEHNR, CDR2 FQNEAQ (reference sequence). DNA for the CDR3: TGTGCCAGCAGCGAAGGACTCTCTGGAAACACCATATATTTT. This encodes CASSEGLSGNTIYF.

This chain links TRBV10-1 with TRBJ2-5; D tentatively reads TRBD1 or TRBD2 (6 bases each). The V and J ends lost 3 bases and 5 bases respectively, with 10 bases between them. The CDR3 is made up of 13 amino acids. CDR1 and CDR2 from the germline V gene are WNHNN and SYGVQD (reference sequence). In nucleotides, the CDR3 is TGCGCCAGCAGTGATCGGGGGCTGGAGACCCAGTACTTC. It encodes CASSDRGLETQYF.

V is TRBV7-9 and J is TRBJ2-7; D is possibly TRBD1 or TRBD2 (5 bases each). V dropped 1 base and J dropped 0 bases, with 10 bases sitting between them. The germline CDR1 and CDR2 sequences are SEHNR and FQNEAQ (reference sequence). This CDR3 is built from 15 residues. CDR3: CASSLGSGTSYEQYF. CDR3 in DNA: TGTGCCAGCAGCTTAGGTTCCGGGACCTCCTACGAGCAGTACTTC.

This clone was picked up a small number of times. The CDR3 nucleotides are TGTGCCAGCAGCTCCGGGACAGCACTCCTCTATGGCTACACCTTC. This sequence encodes CASSSGTALLYGYTF. The rearrangement uses TRBV11-2 and TRBJ1-2; 7 bases are a match to TRBD1. The CDR3 sequence is 15 residues long. Per germline, CDR1 SGHAT and CDR2 FQNNGV. V trimming: 4 bases; J trimming: 4 bases; junction bases outside the gene matches: 9.

J is TRBJ2-7 and V is TRBV7-8; D might be TRBD2 (5 bases). V dropped 1 base and J dropped 5 bases, with 9 bases sitting between them. Germline CDR1 is SGHVS and CDR2 is FQNEAQ. The CDR3 has 13 residues. The CDR3 loop reads CASSLVFGDEQYF. The CDR3 DNA is TGTGCCAGCAGCTTAGTTTTCGGGGACGAGCAGTACTTC. Filled out from reference TRBV7-8 and TRBJ2-7, the complete variable domain reads GAGVSQSPRYKVAKRGQDVALRCDPISGHVSLFWYQQALGQGPEFLTYFQNEAQLDKSGLPSDRFFAERPEGSVSTLKIQRTQQEDSAVYLCASSLVFGDEQYFGPGTRLTVT.

The chain has TRBV5-8 and TRBJ2-1; 14 bases align to TRBD2. V dropped 4 bases and J dropped 2; count of bases not matched to a gene: 8. CDR1 is SGHTS and CDR2 is YDEGEE in the germline V gene. CDR3 length: 18 amino acids. The CDR3 DNA reads TGTGCCAGCAGCCCGAAAAGACTAGCGGGGGGGCCCTACAATGAGCAGTTCTTC. Its translation: CASSPKRLAGGPYNEQFF. Full variable domain (outside the CDR3, taken from reference TRBV5-8 and TRBJ2-1): EAGVTQSPTHLIKTRGQQATLRCSPISGHTSVYWYQQALGLGLQFLLWYDEGEERNRGNFPPRFSGRQFPNYSSELNVNALELEDSALYLCASSPKRLAGGPYNEQFFGPGTRLTVL.

The chain uses TRBV11-2 and TRBJ2-7; D unclear. CDR1 and CDR2 from the germline V gene are SGHAT and FQNNGV. The CDR3 covers 15 residues. The ends were cut back, 2 bases at V and 9 bases at J, with 20 bases in the middle. The CDR3 loop reads CASSLPLLGQRGQYF. CDR3 in DNA: TGTGCCAGCAGCTTACCCCTCTTAGGGCAAAGAGGGCAGTACTTC.

This clone was observed a handful of times. The V call is TRBV5-6, the J call TRBJ1-2; D remains unclear. From germline, CDR1 is SGHDT and CDR2 YYEEEE. The CDR3 is 11 residues long. The germline V and J ends were trimmed by 3 bases and 10 bases, with 10 bases remaining between them. The CDR3 DNA sequence: TGTGCCAGCAGCTCAGGTTGGGTCTACACCTTC. This sequence encodes CASSSGWVYTF.

The chain couples TRBV28 to TRBJ1-3, with D perhaps TRBD1 (5 bases). The V end lost 1 base, the J end lost 1 base, and 11 bases lay between the germline ends. Germline V gene lookup returns CDR1 MDHEN and CDR2 SYDVKM. The CDR3 is made up of 16 amino acids. This CDR3 is CASSLFPTGSGNTIYF. CDR3 nucleotides: TGTGCCAGCAGTTTATTCCCCACAGGTTCTGGAAACACCATATATTTT. Variable domain in full (rest from reference TRBV28 and TRBJ1-3): DVKVTQSSRYLVKRTGEKVFLECVQDMDHENMFWYRQDPGLGLRLIYFSYDVKMKEKGDIPEGYSVSREKKERFSLILESASTNQTSMYLCASSLFPTGSGNTIYFGEGSWLTVV.

V and J are TRBV11-2 and TRBJ2-7; 7 bases map to TRBD2. V was clipped by 5 bases and J by 6 bases; unmatched bases: 16. Germline CDR1 reads SGHAT; CDR2 reads FQNNGV. The CDR3 totals 16 residues. The CDR3 reads CASSNRILAVGPEQYF. The CDR3 DNA reads TGTGCCAGCAGCAACAGAATCCTAGCGGTCGGCCCCGAGCAGTACTTC.

The table lists this clone with a count of one. The rearrangement links TRBV18 to TRBJ1-5; no reliable D call. The germline CDR1 and CDR2 sequences are KGHSH and LQKENI. V lost 3 bases and J 5 bases, leaving 5 bases between the germline ends. The CDR3 extends over 12 amino acids. CDR3 in DNA: TGTGCCAGCTCACCGGCATATCAGCCCCAGCATTTT. The encoded protein is CASSPAYQPQHF.

The chain combines TRBV19 with TRBJ1-5; possibly TRBD1 for D (5 bases). The CDR3 has 17 residues. Germline CDR1 reads LNHDA; CDR2 reads SQIVND (reference sequence). Between the trimmed V and J ends, which lost 4 bases and 0 bases, there was a span of 16 bases. The DNA for the CDR3 is TGTGCCAGTAGTACCTGGGGCGGGGAGTATAGCAATCAGCCCCAGCATTTT. It encodes CASSTWGGEYSNQPQHF. The entire variable domain, with the rest obtained from reference TRBV19 and TRBJ1-5, is as follows: DGGITQSPKYLFRKEGQNVTLSCEQNLNHDAMYWYRQDPGQGLRLIYYSQIVNDFQKGDIAEGYSVSREKKESFPLTVTSAQKNPTAFYLCASSTWGGEYSNQPQHFGDGTRLSIL.